This TCR beta chain appears in the sequencing data of a study of T-cell reconstitution after alpha-beta-depleted transplantation in children. Findings of the study overall: Hyperexpanded clones declined; after one year, newly produced T cells mostly supplied diversity. Day-60 TCRbeta diversity that was high in some patients was derived from surviving recipient T cells and thymic progenitors.

On this clonotype: Its antigen is currently unknown.

V lost 5 bases and J lost 0; bases outside the gene matches: 9. The CDR3 contains 18 residues. The V gene's germline CDR1 is SGHVT and CDR2 SQSDAQ. Preparing the TCRbeta library involved the use of unique molecular identifiers. TCRdb passed the PCR reads through MiXCR, listing each CDR3 protein once. This sample has about a million distinct CDR3 sequences; roughly 31% occur once, and the top ten carry about 28%. This specimen consisted of PBMCs, mostly from graft donor cells, obtained 360 days after TCRalphabeta/CD19-depleted stem cell transplant. This chain links TRBV7-4 with TRBJ2-5; 13 bases map to TRBD2. This TCR was sampled from a boy under three years old who had a stem cell transplant for SCID, so the T cells may come from the graft donor. CDR3 bases: TGTGCCAGCAGCCAAGGACTAGCGGGGGACTCGTACCAAGAGACCCAGTACTTC. This encodes CASSQGLAGDSYQETQYF. Full variable domain (rest looked up from reference TRBV7-4 and TRBJ2-5): GAGVSQSPRYKVAKRGRDVALRCDSISGHVTLYWYRQTLGQGSEVLTYSQSDAQRDKSGRPSGRFSAERPERSVSTLKIQRTEQGDSAVYLCASSQGLAGDSYQETQYFGPGTRLLVL.